The 4 T cell receptor beta chains listed next were all sequenced from one sample in a study of cytomegalovirus exposure and HLA in healthy donors. With 60 Vbeta and 13 Jbeta primers, the PCR was carried out. The repertoire was sequenced with immunoSEQ multiplex PCR; TCRdb's copy has only in-frame clones and lacks some. The table has more than 90,000 clones, more than 70% seen once. Sequencing input: PBMCs. These receptors were collected from a female donor in good health and CMV-seronegative.

This clone was seen just once. The chain employs TRBV19 and TRBJ1-3; no reliable D call. The germline gives CDR1 LNHDA, CDR2 SQIVND (reference sequence). V gave up 2 bases and J gave up 2 bases, with 16 bases separating them. The CDR3 consists of 17 residues. Here the CDR3 reads CASSIISAGYTGNTIYF. In nucleotides, the CDR3 is TGTGCCAGTAGTATAATTTCCGCAGGTTACACTGGAAACACCATATATTTT.

The chain has TRBV7-9 and TRBJ2-7; D call uncertain. Germline loops: CDR1 SEHNR, CDR2 FQNEAQ (reference sequence). V lost 0 bases to trimming and J lost 7 bases, with 7 bases between them. The CDR3 has 12 residues. CDR3 loop: CASSLAYGEQYF. The DNA for the CDR3 is TGTGCCAGCAGCTTAGCTTACGGGGAGCAGTACTTC.

The chain recombines TRBV5-8 with TRBJ1-5, with a possible D match to TRBD1 (6 bases). The length of the CDR3 is 15 residues. The V end was cut by 2 bases, the J end by 6 bases, with 15 bases between. Germline V lookup: CDR1 SGHTS, CDR2 YDEGEE. CDR3 sequence: CASSLSAGDGQPQHF. The DNA for the CDR3 is TGTGCCAGCAGCTTATCGGCAGGGGATGGTCAGCCCCAGCATTTT. The full variable domain, completed using reference TRBV5-8 and TRBJ1-5, is EAGVTQSPTHLIKTRGQQATLRCSPISGHTSVYWYQQALGLGLQFLLWYDEGEERNRGNFPPRFSGRQFPNYSSELNVNALELEDSALYLCASSLSAGDGQPQHFGDGTRLSIL.

This clone was seen only once. This chain links TRBV2 with TRBJ2-1; a possible D gene is TRBD2 (5 bases). This CDR3 is 14 amino acids long. V shed 4 bases and J shed 7 bases, with 14 bases lying between them. CDR1 SNHLY and CDR2 FYNNEI come from the germline V gene. The CDR3 sequence: CASSVEATGNEQFF. The CDR3 DNA reads as TGTGCCAGCAGTGTCGAGGCAACGGGGAATGAGCAGTTCTTC.